The 9 T cell receptor beta chains in this list originate from one sample, sequenced in a study of CD4 T cells in relation to SARS-CoV-2 and coronaviruses. Before the COVID-19 pandemic, during about 2010-2018, CD4+ T cells were taken from unexposed donors. Repertoires were generated with immunoSEQ multiplex PCR, while TCRdb's copy carries only in-frame clones and drops some. Here the sample spans 50,000 to 70,000 clones, approximately 87% being singletons. Sequencing input: memory CD4+ T cells from PBMCs. The receptors here all came from a human donor in good health.

The rearrangement uses TRBV19 and TRBJ1-6, with D tentatively TRBD1 (5 bases). Per the germline V gene, CDR1 is LNHDA and CDR2 is SQIVND (reference sequence). V was shortened by 5 bases and J by 12 bases, with 11 bases between the two germline ends. The CDR3 is 12 amino acids. The CDR3, as DNA: TGTGCCAGTAGTTCTCGGGGGGAACCCCTCCACTTT. This sequence encodes CASSSRGEPLHF.

In nucleotides, the CDR3 is TGCGCCAGCAGCGAAACGACAGGGGTGGGCACTGAAGCTTTCTTT. Its protein is CASSETTGVGTEAFF. The chain has TRBV5-1 and TRBJ1-1, with 8 bases lining up with TRBD1. V dropped 4 bases and J dropped 4; count of bases not matched to a gene: 9. The CDR3 is made up of 15 amino acids. Germline V gives CDR1 SGHRS, CDR2 YFSETQ.

The chain links TRBV5-4 to TRBJ1-2; D may be TRBD1 (6 bases). This CDR3 region has 16 residues. Germline assignment: CDR1 SGHNT and CDR2 YYREEE (reference sequence). The V end was cut by 0 bases, the J end by 3 bases, with 15 bases between. The CDR3 DNA follows: TGTGCCAGCAGCTTGGAGGGACGGGGGCGCGACTATGGCTACACCTTC. Encoded protein: CASSLEGRGRDYGYTF.

The rearrangement uses TRBV19 and TRBJ2-7; 7 bases are shared with TRBD1. V lost 6 bases to trimming and J lost 3 bases; unmatched junction nucleotides: 5. This CDR3 has 13 residues. Germline lookup yields CDR1 LNHDA and CDR2 SQIVND (reference sequence). The CDR3 DNA reads TGTGCCAGTAGACCGGGACAGAACTACGAGCAGTACTTC. As protein: CASRPGQNYEQYF. Variable domain in full (rest from reference TRBV19 and TRBJ2-7): DGGITQSPKYLFRKEGQNVTLSCEQNLNHDAMYWYRQDPGQGLRLIYYSQIVNDFQKGDIAEGYSVSREKKESFPLTVTSAQKNPTAFYLCASRPGQNYEQYFGPGTRLTVT.

The chain has TRBV18 and TRBJ1-3; 10 bases are shared with TRBD1. CDR3 size: 15 residues. The germline CDR1 and CDR2 sequences are KGHSH and LQKENI. Trimming took 3 bases from V and 8 from J; bases not matched to a gene: 7. As DNA, the CDR3 is TGTGCCAGCTCACCGTCCGGGACAGGGGAATACACCATATATTTT. Translating it yields CASSPSGTGEYTIYF.

This clone was detected once. V is TRBV9 and J is TRBJ2-4, with D perhaps being TRBD1 or TRBD2 (5 bases each). The ends were cut back, 7 bases at V and 0 bases at J, with 14 bases in the middle. Germline-derived CDR1 and CDR2 are SGDLS and YYNGEE. The length of the CDR3 is 15 residues. Here the CDR3 reads CASPEGWLAKNIQYF. The CDR3 region has the DNA TGTGCCAGCCCCGAGGGGTGGCTAGCCAAAAACATTCAGTACTTC.

This chain joins TRBV5-1 and TRBJ1-2; D may be TRBD1 (6 bases). Germline assignment: CDR1 SGHRS and CDR2 YFSETQ. CDR3 length equals 12 residues. V lost 4 bases and J 8 bases, leaving 12 bases between the germline ends. The DNA of the CDR3 is TGCGCCAGCAGCCAATACAGGGAAGGCTACACCTTC. It encodes CASSQYREGYTF. Full variable domain (missing parts from reference TRBV5-1 and TRBJ1-2): KAGVTQTPRYLIKTRGQQVTLSCSPISGHRSVSWYQQTPGQGLQFLFEYFSETQRNKGNFPGRFSGRQFSNSRSEMNVSTLELGDSALYLCASSQYREGYTFGSGTRLTVV.

The chain uses TRBV19 and TRBJ2-5, with TRBD2 identical over 9 bases. The CDR3 spans 15 residues. The germline CDR1 and CDR2 sequences are LNHDA and SQIVND (reference sequence). V gave up 2 bases and J gave up 2 bases; unmatched junction bases: 3. The CDR3 DNA is TGTGCCAGTAGTATAACGACTAGCGGACAAGAGACCCAGTACTTC. Protein sequence: CASSITTSGQETQYF.

The J gene is TRBJ2-4, the V gene TRBV15; 10 nucleotides agree with TRBD1. The CDR3 runs 17 residues. The V and J ends lost 5 bases and 4 bases, in that order; junction bases with no gene match: 11. The germline V gene encodes CDR1 LNHNV and CDR2 YYDKDF (reference sequence). The CDR3 DNA is TGTGCCACCAGCCCAGAAGGGACAGGGGATGGGAAAAACATTCAGTACTTC. This encodes CATSPEGTGDGKNIQYF.